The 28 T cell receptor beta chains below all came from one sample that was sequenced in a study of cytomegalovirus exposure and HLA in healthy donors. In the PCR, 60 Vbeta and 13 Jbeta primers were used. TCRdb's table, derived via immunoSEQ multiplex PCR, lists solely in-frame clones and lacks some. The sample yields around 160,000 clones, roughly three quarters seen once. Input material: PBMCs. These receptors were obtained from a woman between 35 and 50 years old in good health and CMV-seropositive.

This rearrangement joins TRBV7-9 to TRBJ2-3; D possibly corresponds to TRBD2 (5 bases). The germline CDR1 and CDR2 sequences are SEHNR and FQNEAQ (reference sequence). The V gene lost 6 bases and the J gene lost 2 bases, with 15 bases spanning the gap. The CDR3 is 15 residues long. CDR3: CASSLTGSNTDTQYF. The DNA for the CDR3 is TGTGCCAGCAGTTTAACGGGATCTAACACAGATACGCAGTATTTT.

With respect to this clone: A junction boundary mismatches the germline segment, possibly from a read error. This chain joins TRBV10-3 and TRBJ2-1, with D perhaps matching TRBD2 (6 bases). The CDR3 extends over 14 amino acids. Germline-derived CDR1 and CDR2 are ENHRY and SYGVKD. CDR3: CASSTSRTRDEQFF. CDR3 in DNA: TGTGCCAGCAGTACTAGCCGAACGAGGGATGAGCAGTTCTTC.

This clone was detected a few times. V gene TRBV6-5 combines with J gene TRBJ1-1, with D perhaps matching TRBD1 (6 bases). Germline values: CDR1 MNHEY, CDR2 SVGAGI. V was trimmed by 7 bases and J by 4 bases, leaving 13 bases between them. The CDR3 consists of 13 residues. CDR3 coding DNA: TGTGCCAGCAATTTGGTAGGGGGCACTGAAGCTTTCTTT. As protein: CASNLVGGTEAFF.

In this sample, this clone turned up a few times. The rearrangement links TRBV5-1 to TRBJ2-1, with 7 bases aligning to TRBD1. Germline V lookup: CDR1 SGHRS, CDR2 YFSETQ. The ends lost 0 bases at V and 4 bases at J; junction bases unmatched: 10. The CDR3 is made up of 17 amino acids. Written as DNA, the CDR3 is TGCGCCAGCAGCTTGGTTATCGACAGGGTGAAATACAATGAGCAGTTCTTC. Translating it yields CASSLVIDRVKYNEQFF.

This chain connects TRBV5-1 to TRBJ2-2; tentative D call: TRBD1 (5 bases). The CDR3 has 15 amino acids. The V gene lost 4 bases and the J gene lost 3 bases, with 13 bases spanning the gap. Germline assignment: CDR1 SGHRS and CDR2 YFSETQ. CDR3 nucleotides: TGCGCCAGCAGCAACCCAGGGTACGACACCGGGGAGCTGTTTTTT. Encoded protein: CASSNPGYDTGELFF.

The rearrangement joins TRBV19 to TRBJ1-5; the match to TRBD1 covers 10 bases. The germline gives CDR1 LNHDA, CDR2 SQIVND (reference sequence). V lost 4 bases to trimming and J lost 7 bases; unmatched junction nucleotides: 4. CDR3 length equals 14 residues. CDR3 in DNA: TGTGCCAGTAGTACGGGACAGGGGAGCCAGCCCCAGCATTTT. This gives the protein CASSTGQGSQPQHF.

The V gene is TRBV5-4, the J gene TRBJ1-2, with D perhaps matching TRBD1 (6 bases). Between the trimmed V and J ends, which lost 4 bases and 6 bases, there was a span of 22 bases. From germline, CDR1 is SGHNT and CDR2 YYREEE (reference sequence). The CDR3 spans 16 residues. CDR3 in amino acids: CASSPSGQGWGNGYTF. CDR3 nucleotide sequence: TGTGCCAGCAGCCCGAGTGGGCAGGGGTGGGGAAATGGCTACACCTTC. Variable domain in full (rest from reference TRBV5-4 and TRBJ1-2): ETGVTQSPTHLIKTRGQQVTLRCSSQSGHNTVSWYQQALGQGPQFIFQYYREEENGRGNFPPRFSGLQFPNYSSELNVNALELDDSALYLCASSPSGQGWGNGYTFGSGTRLTVV.

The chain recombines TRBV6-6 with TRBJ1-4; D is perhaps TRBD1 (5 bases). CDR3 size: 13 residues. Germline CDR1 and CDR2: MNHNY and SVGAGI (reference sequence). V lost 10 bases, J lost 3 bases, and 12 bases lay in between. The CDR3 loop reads CATQDGPNEKLFF. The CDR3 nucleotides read TGTGCCACACAGGACGGACCTAATGAAAAACTGTTTTTT.

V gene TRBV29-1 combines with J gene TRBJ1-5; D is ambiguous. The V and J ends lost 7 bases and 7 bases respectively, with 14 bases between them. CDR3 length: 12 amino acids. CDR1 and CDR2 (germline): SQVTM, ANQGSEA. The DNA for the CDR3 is TGCAGCGCCGGTGAGGGTCGACAGCCCCAGCATTTT. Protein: CSAGEGRQPQHF.

In DNA form, the CDR3 reads TGTGCCAGCAGTTTCCATTACGAGCAGTACTTC. It yields the protein CASSFHYEQYF. The rearrangement links TRBV2 to TRBJ2-7; D is unresolved. The CDR3 runs to 11 residues. The germline V gene has CDR1 SNHLY and CDR2 FYNNEI. Trimming pared 5 bases from V and 4 bases from J, leaving 6 bases between.

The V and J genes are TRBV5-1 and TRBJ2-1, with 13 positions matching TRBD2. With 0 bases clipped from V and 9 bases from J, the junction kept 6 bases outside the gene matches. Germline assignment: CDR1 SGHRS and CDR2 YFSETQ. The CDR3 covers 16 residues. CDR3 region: CASSLDGLAGASEQFF. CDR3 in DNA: TGCGCCAGCAGCTTGGACGGACTAGCGGGGGCTAGTGAGCAGTTCTTC.

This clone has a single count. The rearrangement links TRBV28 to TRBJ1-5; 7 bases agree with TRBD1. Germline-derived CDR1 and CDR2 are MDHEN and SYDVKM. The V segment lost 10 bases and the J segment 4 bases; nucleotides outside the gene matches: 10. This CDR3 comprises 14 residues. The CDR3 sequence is CATNNRGLNQPQHF. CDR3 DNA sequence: TGTGCCACCAATAACAGGGGTTTAAATCAGCCCCAGCATTTT.

The CDR3 DNA sequence: TGTGCCAGCAGGACAGACAATAATCAGCCCCAGCATTTT. Translation: CASRTDNNQPQHF. This chain uses TRBV2 with TRBJ1-5; D might be TRBD1 (5 bases). V was clipped by 6 bases and J by 4 bases, with 10 bases between them. The CDR3 is 13 residues long. Germline V gene lookup returns CDR1 SNHLY and CDR2 FYNNEI.

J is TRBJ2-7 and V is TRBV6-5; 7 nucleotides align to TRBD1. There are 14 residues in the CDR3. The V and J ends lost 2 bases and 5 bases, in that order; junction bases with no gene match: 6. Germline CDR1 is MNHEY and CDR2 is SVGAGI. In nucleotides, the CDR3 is TGTGCCAGCAGTTACAGAGGGGGCCTGGACGAGCAGTACTTC. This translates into CASSYRGGLDEQYF.

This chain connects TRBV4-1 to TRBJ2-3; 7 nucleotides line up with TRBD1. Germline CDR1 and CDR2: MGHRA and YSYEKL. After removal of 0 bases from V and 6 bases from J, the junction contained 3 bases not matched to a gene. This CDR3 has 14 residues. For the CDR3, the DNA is TGCGCCAGCAGCCAAGATACGGACAGGGATACGCAGTATTTT. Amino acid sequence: CASSQDTDRDTQYF.

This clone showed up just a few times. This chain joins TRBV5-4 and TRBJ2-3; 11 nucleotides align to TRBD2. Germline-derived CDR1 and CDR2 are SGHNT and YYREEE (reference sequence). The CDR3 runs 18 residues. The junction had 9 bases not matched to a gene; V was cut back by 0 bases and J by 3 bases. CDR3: CASSLAELAGGPTDTQYF. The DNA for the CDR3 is TGTGCCAGCAGCTTGGCCGAATTAGCGGGGGGGCCAACAGATACGCAGTATTTT.

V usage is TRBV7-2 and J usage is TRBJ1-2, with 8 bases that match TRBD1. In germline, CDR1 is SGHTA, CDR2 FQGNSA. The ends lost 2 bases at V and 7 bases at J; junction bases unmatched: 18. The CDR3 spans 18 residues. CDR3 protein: CASSLPDRVVARGAGYTF. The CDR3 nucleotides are TGTGCCAGCAGCTTACCGGACAGGGTGGTGGCCCGGGGGGCTGGCTACACCTTC.

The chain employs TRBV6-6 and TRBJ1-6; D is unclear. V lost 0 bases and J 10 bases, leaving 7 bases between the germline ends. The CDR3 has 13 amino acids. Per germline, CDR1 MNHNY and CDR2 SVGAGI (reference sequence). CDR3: CASSYSGLSPLHF. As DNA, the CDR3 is TGTGCCAGCAGTTACTCCGGGTTGTCACCCCTCCACTTT.

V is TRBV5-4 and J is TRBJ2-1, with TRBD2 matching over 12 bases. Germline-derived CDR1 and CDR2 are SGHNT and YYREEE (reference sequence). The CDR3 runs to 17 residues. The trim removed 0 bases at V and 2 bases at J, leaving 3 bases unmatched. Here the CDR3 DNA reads TGTGCCAGCAGCTTGGCTAGCGGGGGGGCCCCCTACAATGAGCAGTTCTTC. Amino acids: CASSLASGGAPYNEQFF. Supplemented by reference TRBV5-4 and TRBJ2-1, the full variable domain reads ETGVTQSPTHLIKTRGQQVTLRCSSQSGHNTVSWYQQALGQGPQFIFQYYREEENGRGNFPPRFSGLQFPNYSSELNVNALELDDSALYLCASSLASGGAPYNEQFFGPGTRLTVL.

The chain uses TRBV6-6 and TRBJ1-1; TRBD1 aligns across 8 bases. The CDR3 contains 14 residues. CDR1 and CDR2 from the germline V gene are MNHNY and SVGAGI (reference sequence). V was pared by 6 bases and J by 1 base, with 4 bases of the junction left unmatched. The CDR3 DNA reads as TGTGCCAGCAGCCGGACAGGGCAGAACACTGAAGCTTTCTTT. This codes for CASSRTGQNTEAFF.

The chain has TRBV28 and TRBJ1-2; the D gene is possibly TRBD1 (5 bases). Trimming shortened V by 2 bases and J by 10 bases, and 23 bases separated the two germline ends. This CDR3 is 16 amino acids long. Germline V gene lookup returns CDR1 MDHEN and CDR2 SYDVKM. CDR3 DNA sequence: TGTGCCAGCAGTTTACCCGGGACTGCTTCTCGACAAATCTACACCTTC. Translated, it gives CASSLPGTASRQIYTF.

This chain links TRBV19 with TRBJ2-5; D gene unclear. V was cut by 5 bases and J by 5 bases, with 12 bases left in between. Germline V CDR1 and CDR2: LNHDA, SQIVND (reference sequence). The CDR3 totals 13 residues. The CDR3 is CASSVLEWETQYF. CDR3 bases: TGTGCCAGTAGTGTCCTAGAATGGGAGACCCAGTACTTC. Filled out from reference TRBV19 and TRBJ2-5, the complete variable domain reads DGGITQSPKYLFRKEGQNVTLSCEQNLNHDAMYWYRQDPGQGLRLIYYSQIVNDFQKGDIAEGYSVSREKKESFPLTVTSAQKNPTAFYLCASSVLEWETQYFGPGTRLLVL.

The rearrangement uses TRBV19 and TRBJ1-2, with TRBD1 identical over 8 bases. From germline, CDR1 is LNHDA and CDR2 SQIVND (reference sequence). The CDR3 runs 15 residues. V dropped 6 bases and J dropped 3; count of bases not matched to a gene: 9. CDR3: CASSNPTGAHYGYTF. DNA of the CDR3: TGTGCCAGTAGCAATCCGACAGGGGCTCACTATGGCTACACCTTC. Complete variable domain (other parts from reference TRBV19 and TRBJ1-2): DGGITQSPKYLFRKEGQNVTLSCEQNLNHDAMYWYRQDPGQGLRLIYYSQIVNDFQKGDIAEGYSVSREKKESFPLTVTSAQKNPTAFYLCASSNPTGAHYGYTFGSGTRLTVV.

The CDR3, as DNA: TGTGCCATCACCCCCGGACAGGGACAAGAGACCCAGTACTTC. Translated, it gives CAITPGQGQETQYF. The chain combines TRBV10-3 with TRBJ2-5, with 8 bases that match TRBD1. Germline V lookup: CDR1 ENHRY, CDR2 SYGVKD. Trimming took 7 bases from V and 2 from J; bases not matched to a gene: 6. This CDR3 is built from 14 residues.

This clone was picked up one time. The CDR3 sequence is CASSPLTGTFRFPLHF. CDR3 nucleotide sequence: TGTGCCAGCTCACCTTTGACCGGGACATTTCGTTTTCCCCTCCACTTT. The rearrangement uses TRBV18 and TRBJ1-6; tentative D call: TRBD1 (6 bases). The CDR3 loop spans 16 amino acids. V lost 3 bases, J lost 13 bases, and 22 bases lay in between. Germline loops: CDR1 KGHSH, CDR2 LQKENI. The whole variable domain, remainder taken from reference TRBV18 and TRBJ1-6, is NAGVMQNPRHLVRRRGQEARLRCSPMKGHSHVYWYRQLPEEGLKFMVYLQKENIIDESGMPKERFSAEFPKEGPSILRIQQVVRGDSAAYFCASSPLTGTFRFPLHFGNGTRLTVT.

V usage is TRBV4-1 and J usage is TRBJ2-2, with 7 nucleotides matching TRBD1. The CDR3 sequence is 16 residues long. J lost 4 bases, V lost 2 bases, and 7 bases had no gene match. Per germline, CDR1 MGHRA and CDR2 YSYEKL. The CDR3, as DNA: TGCGCCAGCAGCCAAACCGGGACAGCGATCACCGGGGAGCTGTTTTTT. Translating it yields CASSQTGTAITGELFF.

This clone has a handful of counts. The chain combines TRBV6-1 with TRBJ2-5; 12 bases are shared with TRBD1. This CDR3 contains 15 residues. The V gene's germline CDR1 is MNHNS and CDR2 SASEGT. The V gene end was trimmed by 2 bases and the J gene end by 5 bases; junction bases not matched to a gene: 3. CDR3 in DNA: TGTGCCAGCAGTGAAATGGGACAGGGGGCTGAGACCCAGTACTTC. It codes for CASSEMGQGAETQYF.

The CDR3 nucleotides are TGTGCCAGCAGCTTAGCTGGGGCCGCTCTCTCCTACGAGCAGTACTTC. It codes for CASSLAGAALSYEQYF. The chain is built from TRBV5-6 and TRBJ2-7; the D gene is possibly TRBD1 (5 bases). The CDR3 is 16 residues long. Germline V gene lookup returns CDR1 SGHDT and CDR2 YYEEEE. Trimming removed 2 bases at V and 0 bases at J, with 15 bases between.